The sequence of this TCR beta chain was determined in a study of cytomegalovirus exposure and HLA in healthy donors. The study, taken as a whole, reports: Available immune exposure information was restricted to CMV serostatus only.

Concerning this clone: Antigen unknown.

The PCR employed 60 Vbeta primers together with 13 Jbeta primers. Profiling relied on immunoSEQ multiplex PCR, and the TCRdb table lists in-frame clones only, not all of them. The listing contains under 65,000 clones. Sequencing input: PBMCs. This TCR was sampled from a woman aged 18 to 35 in good health and CMV-seronegative.

Here the CDR3 reads CASSESQGANTEAFF. The CDR3 coding sequence is TGTGCCAGCAGTGAATCCCAGGGGGCGAACACTGAAGCTTTCTTT. V gene TRBV25-1 combines with J gene TRBJ1-1; TRBD1 aligns across 8 bases. The CDR3 is made up of 15 amino acids. CDR1 is MGHDK, CDR2 SYGVNS, per germline. Trimming at V came to 1 base and at J to 1 base, leaving 2 bases not matched to a gene.